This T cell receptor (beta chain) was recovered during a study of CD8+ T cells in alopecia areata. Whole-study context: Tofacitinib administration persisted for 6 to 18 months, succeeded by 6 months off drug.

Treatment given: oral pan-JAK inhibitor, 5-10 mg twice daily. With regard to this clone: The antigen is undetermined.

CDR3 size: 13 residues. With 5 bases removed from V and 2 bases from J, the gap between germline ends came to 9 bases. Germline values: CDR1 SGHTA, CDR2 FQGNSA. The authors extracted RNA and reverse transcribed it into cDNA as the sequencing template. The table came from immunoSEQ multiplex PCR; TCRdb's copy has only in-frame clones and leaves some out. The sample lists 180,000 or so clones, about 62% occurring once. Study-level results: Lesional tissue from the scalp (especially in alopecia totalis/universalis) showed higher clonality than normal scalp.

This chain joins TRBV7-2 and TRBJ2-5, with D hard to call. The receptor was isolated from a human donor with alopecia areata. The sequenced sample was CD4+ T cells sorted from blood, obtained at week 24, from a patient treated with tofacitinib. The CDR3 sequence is CASSPGAQETQYF. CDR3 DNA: TGTGCCAGCAGCCCCGGTGCTCAAGAGACCCAGTACTTC.